This TCR beta chain is from a study of control samples from healthy donors and cancer patients (dated by TCRdb to about 2020). Only one count was recorded for this clone. It has no known antigen specificity. Nothing much larger sits one base from this clone, and base qualities are not available. The library was obtained by the immunoSEQ multiplex PCR assay. TCRdb's version of the immuneACCESS table is confined to in-frame rearrangements and falls short of the full clone set. An unresolved V gene accounts for under half of the shortfall where checked; the remainder is of unknown origin. The sample contains about 170,000 clones, around 91% of them found a single time. The top ten constitute roughly 1.6% of the sample. Spanning cysteine to phenylalanine, the CDR3 consists of 16 amino acids. CDR3 DNA only is kept here, 48 bases in frame from base 1. Trimmed from V: 3 bases; trimmed from J: 9 bases; junction bases lacking a gene match: 5. The germline V gene specifies MDHEN as CDR1 and SYDVKM as CDR2.

The chain is encoded by TRBV28 joined to TRBJ2-1; 16 bases in the middle match TRBD2. The sequencing sample was made of blood. The receptor was derived from a woman in her 30s in good health. CDR3 protein: CASSLGGLAGGSEQFF. DNA sequence: TGTGCCAGCAGTTTGGGGGGACTAGCGGGAGGGAGTGAGCAGTTCTTC.